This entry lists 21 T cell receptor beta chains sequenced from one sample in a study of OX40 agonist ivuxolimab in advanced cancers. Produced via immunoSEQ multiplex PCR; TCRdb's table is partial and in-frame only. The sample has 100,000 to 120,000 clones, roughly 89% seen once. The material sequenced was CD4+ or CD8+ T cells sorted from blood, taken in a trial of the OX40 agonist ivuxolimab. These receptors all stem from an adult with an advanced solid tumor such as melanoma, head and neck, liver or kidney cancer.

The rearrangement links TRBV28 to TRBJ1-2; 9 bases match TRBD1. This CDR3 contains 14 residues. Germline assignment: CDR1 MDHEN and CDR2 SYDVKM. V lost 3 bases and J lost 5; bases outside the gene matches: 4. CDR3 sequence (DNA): TGTGCCAGCAGTTTTCAGGACAGGGGATATGGCTACACCTTC. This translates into CASSFQDRGYGYTF.

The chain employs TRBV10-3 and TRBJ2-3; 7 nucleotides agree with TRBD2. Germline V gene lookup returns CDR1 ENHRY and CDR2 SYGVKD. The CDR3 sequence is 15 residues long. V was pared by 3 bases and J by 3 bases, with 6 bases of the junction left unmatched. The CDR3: CAISDPGGNTDTQYF. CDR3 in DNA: TGTGCCATCAGTGACCCCGGGGGGAATACAGATACGCAGTATTTT.

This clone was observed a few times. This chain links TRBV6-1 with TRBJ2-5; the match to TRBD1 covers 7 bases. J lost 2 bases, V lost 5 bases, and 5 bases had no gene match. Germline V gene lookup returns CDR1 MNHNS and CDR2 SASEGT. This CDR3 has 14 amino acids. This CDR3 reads CASSSGQKQETQYF. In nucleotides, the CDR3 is TGTGCCAGCAGTTCGGGACAGAAACAAGAGACCCAGTACTTC.

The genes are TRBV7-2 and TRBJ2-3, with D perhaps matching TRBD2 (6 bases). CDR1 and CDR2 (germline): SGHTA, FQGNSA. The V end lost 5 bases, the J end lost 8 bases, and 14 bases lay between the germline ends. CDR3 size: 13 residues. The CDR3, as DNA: TGTGCCAGCAGCGTCCAGGTGGAGGGTACGCAGTATTTT. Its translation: CASSVQVEGTQYF.

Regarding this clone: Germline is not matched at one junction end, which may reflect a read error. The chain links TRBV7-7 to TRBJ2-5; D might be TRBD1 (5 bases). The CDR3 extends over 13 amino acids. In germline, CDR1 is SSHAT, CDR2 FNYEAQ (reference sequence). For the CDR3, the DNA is TGTGCTAGCAGCAAGGACACGAAAGAGACCCAGTACTTC. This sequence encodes CASSKDTKETQYF.

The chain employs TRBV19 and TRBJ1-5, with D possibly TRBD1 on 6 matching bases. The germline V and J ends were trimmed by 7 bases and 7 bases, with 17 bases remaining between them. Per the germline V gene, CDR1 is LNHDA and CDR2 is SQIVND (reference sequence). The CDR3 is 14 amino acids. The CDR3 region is CASKLTGIYQPQHF. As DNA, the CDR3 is TGTGCCAGTAAATTGACAGGAATATACCAGCCCCAGCATTTT.

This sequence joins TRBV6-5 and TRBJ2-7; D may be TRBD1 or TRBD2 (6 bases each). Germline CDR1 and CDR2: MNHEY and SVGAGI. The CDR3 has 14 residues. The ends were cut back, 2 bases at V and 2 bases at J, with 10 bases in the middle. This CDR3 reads CASSYQGRTYEQYF. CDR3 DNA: TGTGCCAGCAGTTACCAGGGGAGGACCTACGAGCAGTACTTC.

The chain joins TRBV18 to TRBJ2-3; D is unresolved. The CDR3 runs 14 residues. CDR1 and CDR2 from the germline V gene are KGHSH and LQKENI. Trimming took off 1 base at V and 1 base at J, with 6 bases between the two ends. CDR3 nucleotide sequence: TGTGCCAGCTCACCACTAAAGGGCACAGATACGCAGTATTTT. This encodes CASSPLKGTDTQYF.

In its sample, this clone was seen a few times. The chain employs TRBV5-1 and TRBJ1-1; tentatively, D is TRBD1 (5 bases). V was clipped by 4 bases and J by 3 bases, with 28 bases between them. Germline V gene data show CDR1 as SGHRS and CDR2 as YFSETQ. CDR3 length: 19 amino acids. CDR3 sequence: CASSGRTFRTMMADTEAFF. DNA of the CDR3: TGCGCCAGCAGCGGCAGGACATTTAGGACCATGATGGCGGACACTGAAGCTTTCTTT.

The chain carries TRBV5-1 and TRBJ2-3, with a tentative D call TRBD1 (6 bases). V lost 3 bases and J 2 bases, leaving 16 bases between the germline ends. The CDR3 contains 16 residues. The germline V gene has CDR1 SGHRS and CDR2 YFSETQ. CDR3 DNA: TGCGCCAGCAGCTACCCAAGGAACAGGGTCACAGATACGCAGTATTTT. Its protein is CASSYPRNRVTDTQYF. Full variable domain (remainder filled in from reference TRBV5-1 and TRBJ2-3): KAGVTQTPRYLIKTRGQQVTLSCSPISGHRSVSWYQQTPGQGLQFLFEYFSETQRNKGNFPGRFSGRQFSNSRSEMNVSTLELGDSALYLCASSYPRNRVTDTQYFGPGTRLTVL.

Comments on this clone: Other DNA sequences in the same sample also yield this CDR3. CDR3 nucleotide sequence: TGTGCCAGCTCACCATCTAGCACAGATACGCAGTATTTT. Its protein is CASSPSSTDTQYF. The chain employs TRBV18 and TRBJ2-3; no clear D gene. The CDR3 loop spans 13 amino acids. Germline loops: CDR1 KGHSH, CDR2 LQKENI. V lost 2 bases to trimming and J lost 0 bases, with 3 bases between them.

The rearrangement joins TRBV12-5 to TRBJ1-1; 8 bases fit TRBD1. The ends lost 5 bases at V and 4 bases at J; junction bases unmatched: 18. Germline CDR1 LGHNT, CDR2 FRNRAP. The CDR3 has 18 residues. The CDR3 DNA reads TGTGCTAGTGGTGCTGGACAGGGCACCTTTTTCTTAGGCACTGAAGCTTTCTTT. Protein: CASGAGQGTFFLGTEAFF.

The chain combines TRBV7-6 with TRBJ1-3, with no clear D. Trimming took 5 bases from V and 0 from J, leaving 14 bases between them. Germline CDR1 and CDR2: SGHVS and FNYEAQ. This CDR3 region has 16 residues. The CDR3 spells CASSPRYKGSGNTIYF. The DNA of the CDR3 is TGTGCCAGCAGCCCGAGATACAAGGGCTCTGGAAACACCATATATTTT.

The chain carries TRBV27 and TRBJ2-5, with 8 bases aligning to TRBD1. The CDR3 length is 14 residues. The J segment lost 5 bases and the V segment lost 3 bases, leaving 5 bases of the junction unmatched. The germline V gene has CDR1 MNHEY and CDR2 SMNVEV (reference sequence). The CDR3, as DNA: TGTGCCAGCAGTTTGGATACAGGGGGGGAGACCCAGTACTTC. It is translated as CASSLDTGGETQYF.

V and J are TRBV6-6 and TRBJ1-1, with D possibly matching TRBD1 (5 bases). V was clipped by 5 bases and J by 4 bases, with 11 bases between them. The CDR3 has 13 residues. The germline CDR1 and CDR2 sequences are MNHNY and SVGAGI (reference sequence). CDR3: CASSLDSLTEAFF. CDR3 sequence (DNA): TGTGCCAGCAGTCTCGACAGCCTCACTGAAGCTTTCTTT.

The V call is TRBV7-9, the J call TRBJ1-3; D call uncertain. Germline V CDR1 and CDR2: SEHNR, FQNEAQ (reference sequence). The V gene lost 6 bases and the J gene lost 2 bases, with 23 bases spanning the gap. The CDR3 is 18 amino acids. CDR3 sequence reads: CASSLSRRVKDPGNTIYF. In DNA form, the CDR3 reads TGTGCCAGCAGTCTCTCGCGGAGGGTTAAGGATCCTGGAAACACCATATATTTT. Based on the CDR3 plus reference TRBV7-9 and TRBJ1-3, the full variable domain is DTGVSQNPRHKITKRGQNVTFRCDPISEHNRLYWYRQTLGQGPEFLTYFQNEAQLEKSRLLSDRFSAERPKGSFSTLEIQRTEQGDSAMYLCASSLSRRVKDPGNTIYFGEGSWLTVV.

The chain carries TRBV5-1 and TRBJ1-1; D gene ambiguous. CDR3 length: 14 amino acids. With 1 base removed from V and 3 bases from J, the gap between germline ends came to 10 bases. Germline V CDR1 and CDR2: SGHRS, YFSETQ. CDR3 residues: CASSLKSWDTEAFF. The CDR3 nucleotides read TGCGCCAGCAGCTTGAAATCGTGGGACACTGAAGCTTTCTTT.

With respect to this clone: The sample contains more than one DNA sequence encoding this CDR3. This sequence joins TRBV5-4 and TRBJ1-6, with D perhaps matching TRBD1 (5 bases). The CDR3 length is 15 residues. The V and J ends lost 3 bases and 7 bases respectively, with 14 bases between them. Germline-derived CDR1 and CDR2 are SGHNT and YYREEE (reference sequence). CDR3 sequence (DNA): TGTGCCAGCAGCTACGGGCAGGGAGTAAATTCACCCCTCCACTTT. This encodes CASSYGQGVNSPLHF.

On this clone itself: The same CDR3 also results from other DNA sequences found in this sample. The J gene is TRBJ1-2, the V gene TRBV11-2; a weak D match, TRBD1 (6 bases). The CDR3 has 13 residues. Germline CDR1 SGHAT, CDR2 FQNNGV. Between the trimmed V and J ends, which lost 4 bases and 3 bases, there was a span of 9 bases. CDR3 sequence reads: CASSSWTDYGYTF. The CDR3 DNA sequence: TGTGCCAGCAGCTCATGGACAGACTATGGCTACACCTTC. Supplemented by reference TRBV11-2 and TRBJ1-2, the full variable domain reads EAGVAQSPRYKIIEKRQSVAFWCNPISGHATLYWYQQILGQGPKLLIQFQNNGVVDDSQLPKDRFSAERLKGVDSTLKIQPAKLEDSAVYLCASSSWTDYGYTFGSGTRLTVV.

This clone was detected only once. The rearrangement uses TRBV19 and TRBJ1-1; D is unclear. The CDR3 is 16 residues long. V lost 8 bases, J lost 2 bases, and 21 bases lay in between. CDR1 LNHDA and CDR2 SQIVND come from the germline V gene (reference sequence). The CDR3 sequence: CASALLGKTRNTEAFF. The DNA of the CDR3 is TGTGCCAGTGCCCTATTGGGGAAGACAAGAAACACTGAAGCTTTCTTT.

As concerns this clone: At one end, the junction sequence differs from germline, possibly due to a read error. In DNA form, the CDR3 reads TGTGCCAGCAGCCGGAACTCCGGGACTAGTTGTCTCTTC. Its translation is CASSRNSGTSCLF. The chain combines TRBV4-2 with TRBJ2-1, with TRBD2 matching over 8 bases. The germline V gene encodes CDR1 LGHNA and CDR2 YNFKEQ. This CDR3 is 13 amino acids long.